The clone carrying this TCR beta chain was detected ten times or more. The antigen is not known. Sequencing libraries for TCR beta were prepared with iRepertoire HTBI primers and Arm-PCR of CDR3 regions. MiXCR, applied by TCRdb to the multiplex PCR reads, yields one record per CDR3 protein. The sample has roughly 420,000 distinct CDR3 sequences; about 17% are singletons. The entry originates in a study of regulatory T cells in long-lasting Graves disease. About the research overall: Duration of antithyroid drug therapy among newly diagnosed Graves' patients was under 3 months. The study, taken as a whole, reports: Comparison showed that persistent patients shared more public clonotypes (about 2,700) than new patients (approximately 870).

Documented time point: newly diagnosed GD, antithyroid drugs for less than 3 months. PBMC RNA was the source of the TCR library. Patients with Graves' disease were diagnosed by American Thyroid Association guidelines. The sample was also reused in another study, on T cells in Graves' hyperthyroidism and ophthalmopathy. As reported in that work: The TCR CDR3 was amplified in a first-round RT-PCR using the HTBI primer set.

The source was peripheral blood mononuclear cells (PBMCs), collected at new diagnosis, from a patient treated with antithyroid drugs. The clonotype originates from a woman in her late teens or twenties with Graves disease.

DNA of the CDR3: TGTGCCGGAGCCGGGACTAGACAAGAGACCCAGTACTTC. It translates to CAGAGTRQETQYF. J is TRBJ2-5 and V is TRBV30, with TRBD2 identical over 8 bases. The CDR3 sequence is 13 residues long. V lost 8 bases and J lost 2; bases outside the gene matches: 7. Germline CDR1 is GTSNPN and CDR2 is SVGIG (reference sequence).